These 6 T cell receptor beta chains originate from one sample sequenced in a study of blood T cell repertoires in COVID-19. Only in-frame clones appear in the TCRdb table, and some are missing; sequencing was by immunoSEQ multiplex PCR. The top ten hold about 9.7% of the sample, which has 55,000 to 65,000 clones, roughly 90% seen once. Source material: peripheral blood. The receptor source for this set is an elderly woman with active COVID-19.

The V and J genes are TRBV24-1 and TRBJ2-3, with 10 bases fitting TRBD1. Trimming removed 5 bases from V and 0 bases from J; junction bases left unmatched: 10. Germline lookup yields CDR1 KGHDR and CDR2 SFDVKD. The CDR3 consists of 18 residues. Here the CDR3 reads CATSGWAPGQGSTDTQYF. As DNA, the CDR3 is TGTGCCACCAGTGGTTGGGCTCCGGGACAGGGGAGCACAGATACGCAGTATTTT.

The V gene is TRBV19, the J gene TRBJ2-1; 7 bases are shared with TRBD1. Germline V CDR1 and CDR2: LNHDA, SQIVND (reference sequence). The V segment lost 4 bases and the J segment 7 bases; nucleotides outside the gene matches: 4. CDR3 length: 13 residues. The CDR3 spells CASSTAGGNEQFF. The DNA for the CDR3 is TGTGCCAGTAGTACTGCAGGGGGAAATGAGCAGTTCTTC.

The chain carries TRBV25-1 and TRBJ1-1; TRBD1 matches 9 bases. With V trimmed by 2 bases and J by 4 bases, 8 bases remained unmatched. CDR1 MGHDK and CDR2 SYGVNS come from the germline V gene. This CDR3 is 16 amino acids long. The CDR3 nucleotides read TGTGCCAGCAGTGAAACCACCCGGACAGGGGCCACTGAAGCTTTCTTT. Translation: CASSETTRTGATEAFF.

V and J are TRBV5-5 and TRBJ2-7, with 10 bases lining up with TRBD1. The junction had 11 bases not matched to a gene; V was cut back by 7 bases and J by 7 bases. The CDR3 is made up of 14 amino acids. CDR1 and CDR2 from the germline V gene are SGHKS and YYEKEE (reference sequence). The CDR3 DNA reads as TGTGCCAGCGGTCCGGGACAGGGGAGGAGTGAGCAGTACTTC. Its protein product is CASGPGQGRSEQYF.

V is TRBV6-6 and J is TRBJ2-2; TRBD1 might be the D (7 bases). Germline V CDR1 and CDR2: MNHNY, SVGAGI (reference sequence). V lost 3 bases and J lost 3, with 14 bases in between. The CDR3 extends over 16 amino acids. In DNA, the CDR3 is TGTGCCAGCAGTTATACCCAGGGGGGTTACACCGGGGAGCTGTTTTTT. Translation gives CASSYTQGGYTGELFF.

V is TRBV28 and J is TRBJ2-1, with TRBD1 identical over 9 bases. Germline-derived CDR1 and CDR2 are MDHEN and SYDVKM. J was trimmed by 6 bases and V by 4 bases; bases with no gene match: 7. The CDR3 spans 15 residues. In DNA form, the CDR3 reads TGTGCCAGCAGTTCCCGGGACAGGGTGTTCAATGAGCAGTTCTTC. Its protein is CASSSRDRVFNEQFF.